The source of this T cell receptor beta chain is a study of T cell responses to AZD1222 COVID-19 vaccine. Background on the study: Combined were second doses at about 4 or about 12 weeks.

The data were produced by immunoSEQ multiplex PCR, yet TCRdb's version contains in-frame clones alone and is incomplete. The sample records about 140,000 clones, roughly 90% being singletons. Study observations and caveats: Repertoire collection took place solely once the T cell response had peaked. Close to half of spike-specific TCRs reportedly recognize unmutated variant regions. Researchers report vaccine-associated CD4 TCRs spanning spike, with dominance at 160-218 and 743-854.

Regarding this clone: Its matching antigen is unknown.

The CDR3 length is 18 residues. Trimming pared 5 bases from V and 0 bases from J, leaving 17 bases between. Looked up from germline, CDR1 is MGHDK and CDR2 is SYGVNS. V gene TRBV25-1 combines with J gene TRBJ1-6, with D perhaps TRBD1 (6 bases). Specimen: peripheral blood, collected on day 0 of AZD1222 vaccination. This receptor was taken from an adult in good health. CDR3 amino acids: CASSPQGTRSSYNSPLHF. The CDR3 nucleotides read TGTGCCAGCAGTCCACAAGGGACAAGGAGCTCCTATAATTCACCCCTCCACTTT.